What follows is one T cell receptor beta chain and its context. Its antigen is unknown. Hyperthyroidism, newly diagnosed and lasting under 2 months, affected patients aged 18 to 65. This entry comes from a study of T cells in Graves' hyperthyroidism and ophthalmopathy. Study outcomes and limitations: Most clonotypes expanded in thyroid above 0.001 were likewise present in blood.

V gave up 4 bases and J gave up 8 bases, with 14 bases separating them. CDR3 length: 14 residues. Looked up from germline, CDR1 is SNHLY and CDR2 is FYNNEI. Template material for amplifying TCR beta CDR3 regions consisted of RNA transcripts. RT-PCR in the first round (using the HTBI primer set) targeted the TCR CDR3. In TCRdb, the multiplex PCR reads were re-called with MiXCR into one record per CDR3 protein. The sample includes hundreds of thousands of distinct CDR3 sequences, approximately 40% of them seen just once. The receptor was derived from a man between 18 and 29 years old with Graves' hyperthyroidism. The source material was blood. This chain links TRBV2 with TRBJ1-4, with a possible D match to TRBD1 (5 bases). CDR3 in amino acids: CASSAHGTDEKLFF. Here the CDR3 DNA reads TGTGCCAGCAGTGCCCACGGGACGGACGAAAAACTGTTTTTT.